Following are 30 T cell receptor beta chains from one sample sequenced in a study of blood T cell repertoires in COVID-19. Measured with immunoSEQ multiplex PCR; TCRdb has only the in-frame clones, and not every one. The table includes over 95,000 clones, over 70% detected once. The sample was peripheral blood. Receptors originate from a man over 45 with acute or convalescent COVID-19.

The J gene is TRBJ1-1, the V gene TRBV2; 8 nucleotides align to TRBD1. Trimming cost V 3 bases and J 1 base; bases outside gene matches: 7. This CDR3 contains 16 residues. The germline V gene encodes CDR1 SNHLY and CDR2 FYNNEI. The CDR3 sequence is CASSDYRTGSNTEAFF. DNA of the CDR3: TGTGCCAGCAGTGATTACCGGACAGGGTCGAACACTGAAGCTTTCTTT.

The chain carries TRBV10-3 and TRBJ1-1; no reliable D call. Trimming removed 6 bases at V and 1 base at J, with 12 bases between. In germline, CDR1 is ENHRY, CDR2 SYGVKD. The CDR3 covers 14 residues. The CDR3 region is CAIRSYTGNTEAFF. For the CDR3, the DNA is TGTGCCATCAGATCCTATACGGGGAACACTGAAGCTTTCTTT.

This chain links TRBV6-5 with TRBJ2-1; weak D call: TRBD1 (5 bases). This CDR3 region has 13 residues. Germline CDR1 and CDR2: MNHEY and SVGAGI. Trimming removed 5 bases from V and 4 bases from J, with 9 bases in between. CDR3 in DNA: TGTGCCAGCAGTCGGTCAGGGTACAATGAGCAGTTCTTC. The encoded protein is CASSRSGYNEQFF.

This clone is a singleton in its sample. The rearrangement joins TRBV5-5 to TRBJ2-6; 7 nucleotides match TRBD1. The CDR3 is made up of 15 amino acids. V lost 4 bases, J lost 1 base, and 2 bases stayed unmatched. Germline V lookup: CDR1 SGHKS, CDR2 YYEKEE (reference sequence). CDR3 in amino acids: CASSAGGSGANVLTF. DNA of the CDR3: TGTGCCAGCAGCGCAGGGGGTTCTGGGGCCAACGTCCTGACTTTC.

This clone was seen only a few times. V is TRBV5-5 and J is TRBJ1-2, with D maybe TRBD1 (5 bases). Germline values: CDR1 SGHKS, CDR2 YYEKEE (reference sequence). The CDR3 length is 18 residues. V lost 4 bases to trimming and J lost 3 bases, with 25 bases between them. CDR3 residues: CASSPQTASLLGDYGYTF. The DNA of the CDR3 is TGTGCCAGCAGCCCGCAGACAGCCTCTCTCCTAGGGGACTATGGCTACACCTTC.

The chain is built from TRBV2 and TRBJ1-4; 10 nucleotides match TRBD1. Germline V gene lookup returns CDR1 SNHLY and CDR2 FYNNEI. The V segment lost 5 bases and the J segment 8 bases; nucleotides outside the gene matches: 5. The CDR3 loop spans 14 amino acids. The CDR3 spells CASSFDRGREKLFF. The CDR3 DNA sequence: TGTGCCAGCAGTTTTGACAGGGGGCGAGAAAAACTGTTTTTT. Complete variable domain (other parts from reference TRBV2 and TRBJ1-4): EPEVTQTPSHQVTQMGQEVILRCVPISNHLYFYWYRQILGQKVEFLVSFYNNEISEKSEIFDDQFSVERPDGSNFTLKIRSTKLEDSAMYFCASSFDRGREKLFFGSGTQLSVL.

This chain connects TRBV30 to TRBJ1-1, with D maybe TRBD1 (5 bases). The CDR3 has 14 amino acids. Germline CDR1 GTSNPN, CDR2 SVGIG (reference sequence). Trimming removed 0 bases at V and 5 bases at J, with 13 bases between. The CDR3 sequence is CAWSVRGGETEAFF. CDR3 nucleotide sequence: TGTGCCTGGAGTGTACGGGGGGGGGAGACTGAAGCTTTCTTT.

The gene calls are TRBV28 and TRBJ1-2; D unresolved. The CDR3 extends over 11 amino acids. Deletions cut 8 bases from V and 7 bases from J, with 11 bases between. Germline CDR1 and CDR2: MDHEN and SYDVKM. CDR3 sequence reads: CASRSRVGYTF. In DNA form, the CDR3 reads TGTGCCAGCCGGTCCCGGGTTGGCTACACCTTC.

The rearrangement uses TRBV15 and TRBJ2-5; 7 bases fit TRBD1. Germline lookup yields CDR1 LNHNV and CDR2 YYDKDF (reference sequence). The CDR3 spans 19 residues. V shed 1 base, J shed 5 bases, and the junction held 19 bases outside the gene matches. The CDR3 nucleotides are TGTGCCACCAGCAGAGGCCCCTGGACAGGTATTTCCCAACCGGAGACCCAGTACTTC. Amino acids: CATSRGPWTGISQPETQYF. The variable domain in full, completed from reference TRBV15 and TRBJ2-5, reads DAMVIQNPRYQVTQFGKPVTLSCSQTLNHNVMYWYQQKSSQAPKLLFHYYDKDFNNEADTPDNFQSRRPNTSFCFLDIRSPGLGDTAMYLCATSRGPWTGISQPETQYFGPGTRLLVL.

The chain links TRBV19 to TRBJ1-1; 7 bases match TRBD1. CDR1 and CDR2 (germline): LNHDA, SQIVND (reference sequence). J gave up 4 bases and V 3 bases, and 8 bases lay outside the gene matches. The CDR3 sequence is 15 residues long. The CDR3 DNA reads as TGTGCCAGTAGTATGGCCATCGCAGGGGGCACTGAAGCTTTCTTT. Translated: CASSMAIAGGTEAFF.

This clone turned up a few times. The chain links TRBV7-3 to TRBJ1-1, with D possibly matching TRBD1 (6 bases). Trimming stripped 5 bases from V and 4 bases from J, with 11 bases between. Germline CDR1 SGHTA, CDR2 FQGTGA. This CDR3 is 13 amino acids long. The CDR3 bases are TGTGCCAGCAGCAATACAGGGTCCACTGAAGCTTTCTTT. The encoded protein is CASSNTGSTEAFF.

This clone appeared a few times. V usage is TRBV19 and J usage is TRBJ2-7; a weak D match, TRBD2 (6 bases). The CDR3 is made up of 13 amino acids. Germline V CDR1 and CDR2: LNHDA, SQIVND (reference sequence). V lost 7 bases to trimming and J lost 5 bases, with 15 bases between them. The CDR3 loop reads CASTLRGRDEQYV. Here the CDR3 DNA reads TGTGCCAGTACCCTGCGGGGCCGTGACGAGCAGTACGTC.

The V gene is TRBV9, the J gene TRBJ1-2; 7 nucleotides line up with TRBD1. This CDR3 spans 13 amino acids. J was trimmed by 5 bases and V by 3 bases; bases with no gene match: 4. From germline, CDR1 is SGDLS and CDR2 YYNGEE. In nucleotides, the CDR3 is TGTGCCAGCAGCGGGGGACAGACGTATGGCTACACCTTC. Its protein product is CASSGGQTYGYTF.

This chain links TRBV27 with TRBJ1-1; 8 positions agree with TRBD1. The CDR3 spans 14 residues. Germline V CDR1 and CDR2: MNHEY, SMNVEV (reference sequence). The trim removed 3 bases at V and 3 bases at J, leaving 3 bases unmatched. CDR3 residues: CASSLDRAYTEAFF. Here the CDR3 DNA reads TGTGCCAGCAGTTTGGACAGGGCTTACACTGAAGCTTTCTTT.

The chain links TRBV7-8 to TRBJ1-3, with a possible D match to TRBD1 (6 bases). This CDR3 comprises 14 residues. V lost 5 bases and J 7 bases, leaving 15 bases between the germline ends. The germline V gene encodes CDR1 SGHVS and CDR2 FQNEAQ. CDR3: CASSRARGGNTIYF. For the CDR3, the DNA is TGTGCCAGCAGCCGAGCCAGGGGAGGGAACACCATATATTTT.

The CDR3 DNA is TGTGCCAGCAGCTCGAATCTTCGGTCAGGTGAGCAGTTCTTC. This translates into CASSSNLRSGEQFF. The V call is TRBV11-3, the J call TRBJ2-1; D remains ambiguous. Trimming cost V 4 bases and J 9 bases, with 16 bases left between them. The CDR3 contains 14 residues. Germline CDR1 is SGHNT and CDR2 is YENEEA.

This clone appeared a single time. V and J are TRBV11-2 and TRBJ2-2, with unresolved D. The CDR3 totals 15 residues. Trimming pared 1 base from V and 5 bases from J, leaving 11 bases between. Looked up from germline, CDR1 is SGHAT and CDR2 is FQNNGV. The CDR3 bases are TGTGCCAGCAGCTTAGCTGGGCCCGGAACCGGGGAGCTGTTTTTT. As protein: CASSLAGPGTGELFF.

This clone was observed a handful of times. The chain couples TRBV4-2 to TRBJ2-7, with 14 positions matching TRBD2. The V segment lost 4 bases and the J segment 3 bases; nucleotides outside the gene matches: 5. The length of the CDR3 is 16 residues. Per germline, CDR1 LGHNA and CDR2 YNFKEQ. The CDR3 loop reads CASSRGLAGDNYEQYF. CDR3 coding DNA: TGTGCCAGCAGCCGGGGACTAGCGGGGGATAACTACGAGCAGTACTTC.

V is TRBV2 and J is TRBJ1-1, with no clear D. The CDR3 consists of 12 residues. Germline lookup yields CDR1 SNHLY and CDR2 FYNNEI. Trimming removed 4 bases from V and 8 bases from J, with 11 bases in between. The CDR3 DNA follows: TGTGCCAGCAGTGGGGGAGGGCAGGAAGCTTTCTTT. Its protein is CASSGGGQEAFF.

The chain is built from TRBV29-1 and TRBJ2-7; tentative D call: TRBD1 (7 bases). Trimming pared 5 bases from V and 2 bases from J, leaving 13 bases between. The CDR3 runs to 13 residues. Per germline, CDR1 SQVTM and CDR2 ANQGSEA. The CDR3 DNA reads TGCAGCGTTTTGACAGGGAGGACCTACGAGCAGTACTTC. This translates into CSVLTGRTYEQYF.

V usage is TRBV2 and J usage is TRBJ2-2; D call uncertain. The V end was cut by 8 bases, the J end by 1 base, with 11 bases between. Germline V lookup: CDR1 SNHLY, CDR2 FYNNEI. This CDR3 is 14 amino acids long. The CDR3 region has the DNA TGTGCCAGCGGAAACAGCCTGAACACCGGGGAGCTGTTTTTT. This gives the protein CASGNSLNTGELFF.

The J gene is TRBJ1-2, the V gene TRBV5-4; D is perhaps TRBD1 (5 bases). The CDR3 extends over 13 amino acids. The germline CDR1 and CDR2 sequences are SGHNT and YYREEE (reference sequence). V was pared by 4 bases and J by 8 bases, with 15 bases between. CDR3 sequence: CASSVGVRTGYTF. As DNA, the CDR3 is TGTGCCAGCAGCGTTGGAGTGCGGACAGGCTACACCTTC.

The J gene is TRBJ1-5, the V gene TRBV18; 9 bases align to TRBD1. This CDR3 region has 15 residues. Germline CDR1 is KGHSH and CDR2 is LQKENI. V gave up 6 bases and J gave up 9 bases; unmatched junction bases: 12. CDR3 in DNA: TGTGCCAGCTCCCAGGAAAGACAGGGGGTTCGGCCCCAGCATTTT. It translates to CASSQERQGVRPQHF.

This clone came up a few times. Other DNA sequences in the sample encode the same CDR3. The rearrangement joins TRBV28 to TRBJ1-4; 7 nucleotides agree with TRBD1. CDR1 MDHEN and CDR2 SYDVKM come from the germline V gene. Trimming took 2 bases from V and 5 from J; bases not matched to a gene: 5. The CDR3 totals 15 residues. This chain's CDR3 is CASSLPGTANEKLFF. The CDR3 DNA reads as TGTGCCAGCAGTTTACCCGGGACAGCGAATGAAAAACTGTTTTTT.

The chain combines TRBV28 with TRBJ2-7, with 8 bases lining up with TRBD2. The trim removed 6 bases at V and 1 base at J, leaving 11 bases unmatched. This CDR3 region has 16 residues. Per germline, CDR1 MDHEN and CDR2 SYDVKM. The CDR3 DNA is TGTGCCAGCAGCTTTATGGGGCGGGGGGATTCCTACGAGCAGTACTTC. It yields the protein CASSFMGRGDSYEQYF.

This clone occurred a few times. The rearrangement uses TRBV4-1 and TRBJ2-5; D perhaps matches TRBD1 (6 bases). CDR1 and CDR2 from the germline V gene are MGHRA and YSYEKL. The CDR3 runs to 15 residues. V lost 0 bases, J lost 6 bases, and 14 bases lay in between. As DNA, the CDR3 is TGCGCCAGCAGCCAAGATTGGCCAGGGGTGCAGACCCAGTACTTC. As protein: CASSQDWPGVQTQYF.

In this sample, this clone turned up a few times. The chain joins TRBV7-8 to TRBJ1-5, with 8 bases that match TRBD1. Germline CDR1 and CDR2: SGHVS and FQNEAQ. Losses at the gene ends were 5 bases for V and 7 bases for J; bases not matched to a gene: 7. CDR3 size: 14 residues. CDR3: CASSPGTGGQPQHF. Written as DNA, the CDR3 is TGTGCCAGCAGCCCAGGGACAGGCGGGCAGCCCCAGCATTTT.

The gene calls are TRBV5-1 and TRBJ1-3, with D unclear. Trimming cost V 4 bases and J 6 bases, with 8 bases left between them. This CDR3 is 12 amino acids long. Germline CDR1 is SGHRS and CDR2 is YFSETQ. This CDR3 is CASSDTENTIYF. Here the CDR3 DNA reads TGCGCCAGCAGCGATACAGAAAACACCATATATTTT.

The rearrangement links TRBV7-3 to TRBJ1-2; 10 bases are a match to TRBD1. This CDR3 is built from 14 residues. CDR1 is SGHTA and CDR2 is FQGTGA in the germline V gene. J lost 7 bases, V lost 5 bases, and 7 bases had no gene match. CDR3 bases: TGTGCCAGCAGCCCTGAGACAGGGGGCTCTGGCTACACCTTC. The encoded protein is CASSPETGGSGYTF.

This chain uses TRBV4-2 with TRBJ2-1, with 9 bases that match TRBD2. Germline-derived CDR1 and CDR2 are LGHNA and YNFKEQ. The CDR3 covers 16 residues. Losses at the gene ends were 0 bases for V and 7 bases for J; bases not matched to a gene: 7. The CDR3 loop reads CASSQDPRGGLNEQFF. CDR3 sequence (DNA): TGTGCCAGCAGCCAAGATCCGCGGGGGGGCCTGAATGAGCAGTTCTTC.